The present TCR beta chain was sequenced within a study of PD-1 blockade in classical Hodgkin lymphoma. Overall study findings and caveats: Individuals who commenced nivolumab within less than 1 year of ASCT were excluded. Diversity similar to that of newly diagnosed patients was seen at baseline in complete responders.

TCRdb's copy holds only in-frame clones and misses some; the assay was immunoSEQ multiplex PCR. Of tens of thousands of clones in the sample, 85% were seen once. After removal of 2 bases from V and 0 bases from J, the junction contained 9 bases not matched to a gene. Germline V gives CDR1 ENHRY, CDR2 SYGVKD. This CDR3 comprises 17 residues. To note about this clone: As yet, its antigen is unknown.

Exposure to brentuximab vedotin varied, and each patient had relapsed following autologous stem cell transplantation. Out of thawed PBMCs, magnetic negative selection purified CD4+ T cells. The J gene is TRBJ2-5, the V gene TRBV10-3, with 7 bases identical to TRBD1. Specimen: CD4+ T cells from blood, collected at baseline. The source is a human donor with classical Hodgkin lymphoma. The CDR3 sequence: CAISETVTGVNQETQYF. The CDR3 coding sequence is TGTGCCATCAGTGAGACGGTAACAGGGGTTAACCAAGAGACCCAGTACTTC.